These 17 T cell receptor beta chains originate from one sample sequenced in a study of graft-versus-host responses after intestinal transplantation. Using immunoSEQ multiplex PCR, the repertoire was profiled, and TCRdb retains in-frame clones only, with some absent. The table has more than 10,000 clones, around 85% seen once; the top ten hold less than 10%. The input for sequencing was PBMCs, taken about 300 days after intestinal transplant. The receptors were sampled from a human patient who received an intestinal transplant, so some T cells may come from the graft donor.

This chain links TRBV11-2 with TRBJ2-3; TRBD2 matches at 10 bases. Trimming at V came to 2 bases and at J to 2 bases, leaving 7 bases not matched to a gene. Germline V gives CDR1 SGHAT, CDR2 FQNNGV. The CDR3 has 17 amino acids. This CDR3 reads CASSLLAGEWHTDTQYF. The CDR3 bases are TGTGCCAGCAGCTTACTAGCGGGAGAGTGGCACACAGATACGCAGTATTTT.

V usage is TRBV9 and J usage is TRBJ2-3; no clear D. Germline V gives CDR1 SGDLS, CDR2 YYNGEE. The CDR3 extends over 15 amino acids. V dropped 4 bases and J dropped 2 bases, with 14 bases sitting between them. For the CDR3, the DNA is TGTGCCAGCAGCCCACGAATGCGCGACACAGATACGCAGTATTTT. It is translated as CASSPRMRDTDTQYF.

The chain has TRBV5-1 and TRBJ2-3, with 7 bases matching TRBD2. This CDR3 comprises 15 residues. Germline V lookup: CDR1 SGHRS, CDR2 YFSETQ. Trimming at V came to 4 bases and at J to 6 bases, leaving 11 bases not matched to a gene. CDR3 in DNA: TGCGCCAGCAGCCTAGAAGGGGCGGGAGCGGATACGCAGTATTTT. Translation gives CASSLEGAGADTQYF. The entire variable domain, with the rest obtained from reference TRBV5-1 and TRBJ2-3, is as follows: KAGVTQTPRYLIKTRGQQVTLSCSPISGHRSVSWYQQTPGQGLQFLFEYFSETQRNKGNFPGRFSGRQFSNSRSEMNVSTLELGDSALYLCASSLEGAGADTQYFGPGTRLTVL.

This chain connects TRBV5-1 to TRBJ2-7; the D gene could be TRBD1 or TRBD2 (5 bases each). CDR3 length: 12 residues. Germline V gives CDR1 SGHRS, CDR2 YFSETQ. Trimming removed 4 bases at V and 4 bases at J, with 9 bases between. The CDR3 region is CASSGDGYEQYF. The CDR3 DNA reads as TGCGCCAGCAGCGGGGACGGGTACGAGCAGTACTTC. The full variable domain, with the rest looked up from reference TRBV5-1 and TRBJ2-7, is KAGVTQTPRYLIKTRGQQVTLSCSPISGHRSVSWYQQTPGQGLQFLFEYFSETQRNKGNFPGRFSGRQFSNSRSEMNVSTLELGDSALYLCASSGDGYEQYFGPGTRLTVT.

The chain couples TRBV6-5 to TRBJ2-1; D gene uncertain. V was cut by 0 bases and J by 4 bases, with 10 bases left in between. CDR1 is MNHEY, CDR2 SVGAGI, per germline. CDR3 length equals 15 residues. DNA of the CDR3: TGTGCCAGCAGTTACTCAGGAAGCTATTACAATGAGCAGTTCTTC. Its protein is CASSYSGSYYNEQFF.

CDR3 loop: CAIRVGGGPETQYF. CDR3 DNA: TGTGCCATCAGGGTCGGCGGGGGACCGGAGACCCAGTACTTC. The V gene is TRBV10-3, the J gene TRBJ2-5; TRBD2 matches 7 bases. Germline CDR1 is ENHRY and CDR2 is SYGVKD. The V segment lost 6 bases and the J segment 5 bases; nucleotides outside the gene matches: 9. The CDR3 totals 14 residues.

The chain uses TRBV5-8 and TRBJ1-6; weak D call: TRBD1 (5 bases). The CDR3 totals 15 residues. Germline CDR1 reads SGHTS; CDR2 reads YDEGEE. The V and J ends lost 0 bases and 10 bases respectively, with 14 bases between them. The CDR3, as DNA: TGTGCCAGCAGCTTGGTCCCGCCAGGGCACTCACCCCTCCACTTT. It codes for CASSLVPPGHSPLHF.

The V gene is TRBV4-1, the J gene TRBJ2-7; possibly TRBD2 for D (5 bases). With 0 bases removed from V and 6 bases from J, the gap between germline ends came to 6 bases. The CDR3 contains 12 residues. Germline CDR1 reads MGHRA; CDR2 reads YSYEKL. The CDR3 DNA is TGCGCCAGCAGCCAAGATCGGGGCGAGCAGTACTTC. It codes for CASSQDRGEQYF.

The chain carries TRBV29-1 and TRBJ2-2, with D possibly being TRBD1 or TRBD2 (5 bases each). V shed 4 bases and J shed 1 base, with 13 bases lying between them. The CDR3 consists of 15 residues. Germline V gene lookup returns CDR1 SQVTM and CDR2 ANQGSEA. CDR3 nucleotides: TGCAGCGTTGCTGGGGGATCATGGAACACCGGGGAGCTGTTTTTT. This codes for CSVAGGSWNTGELFF.

The chain is built from TRBV18 and TRBJ2-1; 16 bases match TRBD2. The CDR3 totals 18 residues. J was trimmed by 2 bases and V by 0 bases; bases with no gene match: 1. Germline V gene sequence: CDR1 KGHSH, CDR2 LQKENI. The CDR3 loop is CASSPPGLAGGPYNEQFF. The CDR3 DNA sequence: TGTGCCAGCTCACCACCGGGACTAGCGGGAGGGCCCTACAATGAGCAGTTCTTC. The variable domain in full, completed from reference TRBV18 and TRBJ2-1, reads NAGVMQNPRHLVRRRGQEARLRCSPMKGHSHVYWYRQLPEEGLKFMVYLQKENIIDESGMPKERFSAEFPKEGPSILRIQQVVRGDSAAYFCASSPPGLAGGPYNEQFFGPGTRLTVL.

The chain employs TRBV28 and TRBJ1-1; D is uncertain. The V gene lost 3 bases and the J gene lost 3 bases, with 8 bases spanning the gap. CDR1 and CDR2 from the germline V gene are MDHEN and SYDVKM. This CDR3 has 13 amino acids. The CDR3 reads CASSLEGDTEAFF. The CDR3 nucleotides are TGTGCCAGCAGTTTGGAGGGAGACACTGAAGCTTTCTTT.

V usage is TRBV10-3 and J usage is TRBJ2-1, with D maybe TRBD1 (6 bases). Trimming took 4 bases from V and 3 from J, leaving 25 bases between them. CDR3 length equals 19 residues. The germline V gene encodes CDR1 ENHRY and CDR2 SYGVKD. In DNA, the CDR3 is TGTGCCATCAGTGTAGGGGGACCGAGATCGACGGGTGACTACAATGAGCAGTTCTTC. Translating it yields CAISVGGPRSTGDYNEQFF.

This clone occurred a few times. The gene calls are TRBV4-1 and TRBJ2-6, with a possible D match to TRBD2 (6 bases). The CDR3 covers 16 residues. Trimming left V 0 bases short and J 0 bases short, with 6 bases between. Germline assignment: CDR1 MGHRA and CDR2 YSYEKL. The CDR3 loop reads CASSQEEGSGANVLTF. DNA of the CDR3: TGCGCCAGCAGCCAAGAGGAGGGCTCTGGGGCCAACGTCCTGACTTTC.

V usage is TRBV19 and J usage is TRBJ2-7, with 10 bases fitting TRBD1. The CDR3 runs to 14 residues. Germline V gene lookup returns CDR1 LNHDA and CDR2 SQIVND (reference sequence). The ends lost 5 bases at V and 5 bases at J; junction bases unmatched: 6. The CDR3 DNA is TGTGCCAGTAGTCCTAGACAGGGGGCGGACGAGCAGTACTTC. The encoded protein is CASSPRQGADEQYF. The full variable domain, with the rest looked up from reference TRBV19 and TRBJ2-7, is DGGITQSPKYLFRKEGQNVTLSCEQNLNHDAMYWYRQDPGQGLRLIYYSQIVNDFQKGDIAEGYSVSREKKESFPLTVTSAQKNPTAFYLCASSPRQGADEQYFGPGTRLTVT.

The chain joins TRBV6-1 to TRBJ2-5, with D perhaps assigned TRBD1 or TRBD2 (5 bases each). The V and J ends lost 4 bases and 3 bases respectively, with 15 bases between them. Looked up from germline, CDR1 is MNHNS and CDR2 is SASEGT. The CDR3 runs 15 residues. CDR3 region: CASSGGMGREETQYF. The CDR3 DNA reads as TGTGCCAGCAGTGGAGGGATGGGGCGGGAAGAGACCCAGTACTTC.

This chain uses TRBV9 with TRBJ2-1; D gene unclear. V shed 2 bases and J shed 0 bases, with 12 bases lying between them. The CDR3 sequence is 16 residues long. The germline CDR1 and CDR2 sequences are SGDLS and YYNGEE. CDR3 DNA: TGTGCCAGCAGCGTCGCCCTGACGGGCTCCTACAATGAGCAGTTCTTC. It specifies CASSVALTGSYNEQFF.

CDR3 nucleotide sequence: TGTGCCAGCAGCTTAGGGGGGACGGGAGTCTACGAGCAGTACTTC. Translated, it gives CASSLGGTGVYEQYF. The chain has TRBV7-3 and TRBJ2-7; D might be TRBD2 (6 bases). From germline, CDR1 is SGHTA and CDR2 FQGTGA. This CDR3 region has 15 residues. V lost 2 bases and J 3 bases, leaving 14 bases between the germline ends.